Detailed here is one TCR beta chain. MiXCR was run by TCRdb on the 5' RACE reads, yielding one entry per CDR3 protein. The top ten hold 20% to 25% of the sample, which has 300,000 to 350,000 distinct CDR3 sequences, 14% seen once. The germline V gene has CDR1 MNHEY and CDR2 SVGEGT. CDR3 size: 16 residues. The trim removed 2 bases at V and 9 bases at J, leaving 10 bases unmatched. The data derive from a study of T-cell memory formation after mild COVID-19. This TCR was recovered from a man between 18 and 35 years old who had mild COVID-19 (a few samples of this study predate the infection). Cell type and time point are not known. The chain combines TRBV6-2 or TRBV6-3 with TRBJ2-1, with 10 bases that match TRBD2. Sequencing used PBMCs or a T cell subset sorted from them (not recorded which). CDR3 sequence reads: CASSYGSSGGRGEQFF. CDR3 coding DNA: TGTGCCAGCAGTTACGGCTCTAGCGGGGGTAGAGGTGAGCAGTTCTTC.